Listed here are 29 T cell receptor beta chains from one sample, sequenced in a study of blood T cell repertoires in COVID-19. Sequenced by immunoSEQ multiplex PCR; TCRdb stores in-frame clones only, minus some. The sample lists a few hundred thousand clones; less than 90% were seen once. Sequencing was done on a sample of PBMCs or T cells enriched from blood (not recorded which). The receptors were sampled from a woman aged 25-40 years who had recovered from COVID-19.

The chain employs TRBV4-1 and TRBJ1-1; no clear D gene. Germline CDR1 MGHRA, CDR2 YSYEKL. V lost 0 bases and J lost 7, with 15 bases in between. This CDR3 spans 15 amino acids. The CDR3 region is CASSQDWAELSEAFF. The DNA of the CDR3 is TGCGCCAGCAGCCAAGATTGGGCAGAGTTGAGTGAAGCTTTCTTT.

V usage is TRBV2 and J usage is TRBJ2-1; 8 bases match TRBD1. The V and J ends lost 10 bases and 9 bases, in that order; junction bases with no gene match: 8. The length of the CDR3 is 12 residues. Germline CDR1 is SNHLY and CDR2 is FYNNEI. This CDR3 is CAIGTGWAEQFF. The CDR3, as DNA: TGTGCCATCGGGACAGGATGGGCTGAGCAGTTCTTC.

This chain connects TRBV7-2 to TRBJ2-1; 7 positions match TRBD2. CDR1 is SGHTA, CDR2 FQGNSA, per germline. V gave up 4 bases and J gave up 8 bases; unmatched junction bases: 11. The CDR3 runs 15 residues. The CDR3 DNA sequence: TGTGCCAGCAGCTCTCAAGCGGGAATGGGACATGAGCAGTTCTTC. Translation: CASSSQAGMGHEQFF.

This rearrangement joins TRBV19 to TRBJ1-2; D ambiguous. V was pared by 3 bases and J by 3 bases, with 5 bases between. The germline gives CDR1 LNHDA, CDR2 SQIVND (reference sequence). The CDR3 covers 12 residues. CDR3 in amino acids: CASSMRDYGYTF. In DNA form, the CDR3 reads TGTGCCAGTAGTATGAGGGACTATGGCTACACCTTC.

The chain carries TRBV27 and TRBJ1-5; D might be TRBD1 (5 bases). V was cut by 4 bases and J by 7 bases, with 14 bases left in between. This CDR3 region has 14 residues. Germline values: CDR1 MNHEY, CDR2 SMNVEV (reference sequence). The CDR3 loop reads CASSSTDPRQPQHF. The CDR3 bases are TGTGCCAGCAGTTCGACAGACCCACGCCAGCCCCAGCATTTT.

The chain is built from TRBV5-1 and TRBJ1-3, with 7 bases matching TRBD1. Germline loops: CDR1 SGHRS, CDR2 YFSETQ. The CDR3 runs 17 residues. V lost 0 bases to trimming and J lost 0 bases; unmatched junction nucleotides: 6. The chain's CDR3 is CASSLGLRTGSGNTIYF. CDR3 in DNA: TGCGCCAGCAGCTTGGGTCTTCGGACAGGCTCTGGAAACACCATATATTTT.

The V gene is TRBV27, the J gene TRBJ2-3; 8 bases are a match to TRBD1. CDR3 length: 15 amino acids. V shed 3 bases, J shed 3 bases, and the junction held 5 bases outside the gene matches. Germline-derived CDR1 and CDR2 are MNHEY and SMNVEV (reference sequence). The CDR3 DNA sequence: TGTGCCAGCAGTTTTTTTCAGGGGGCAACAGATACGCAGTATTTT. It translates to CASSFFQGATDTQYF.

The rearrangement links TRBV13 to TRBJ1-6; TRBD1 is a possible D gene (5 bases). The CDR3 length is 14 residues. Trimming cost V 5 bases and J 7 bases, with 12 bases left between them. Germline CDR1 reads PRHDT; CDR2 reads FYEKMQ (reference sequence). CDR3 protein: CASSGAGLNSPLHF. CDR3 coding DNA: TGTGCCAGCAGCGGGGCGGGACTCAATTCACCCCTCCACTTT. Variable domain in full (rest from reference TRBV13 and TRBJ1-6): AAGVIQSPRHLIKEKRETATLKCYPIPRHDTVYWYQQGPGQDPQFLISFYEKMQSDKGSIPDRFSAQQFSDYHSELNMSSLELGDSALYFCASSGAGLNSPLHFGNGTRLTVT.

The chain combines TRBV4-1 with TRBJ2-5; the match to TRBD2 covers 8 bases. CDR1 and CDR2 from the germline V gene are MGHRA and YSYEKL. The CDR3 contains 17 residues. V lost 0 bases to trimming and J lost 4 bases; unmatched junction nucleotides: 10. For the CDR3, the DNA is TGCGCCAGCAGCCAAGATAGCGGCCGGGGGGGGAGAGAGACCCAGTACTTC. It translates to CASSQDSGRGGRETQYF.

V and J are TRBV7-2 and TRBJ2-1, with D tentatively TRBD1 (5 bases). CDR1 and CDR2 from the germline V gene are SGHTA and FQGNSA. The CDR3 consists of 13 residues. Trimming took 6 bases from V and 3 from J, leaving 9 bases between them. In nucleotides, the CDR3 is TGTGCCAGCAGTCCAGACAGCTACAATGAGCAGTTCTTC. This codes for CASSPDSYNEQFF.

V and J are TRBV6-7 and TRBJ1-1; 8 nucleotides line up with TRBD1. TRBV6-7 carries the ORF label, with uncertain function. CDR3 length equals 16 residues. The V and J ends lost 0 bases and 4 bases, in that order; junction bases with no gene match: 7. The CDR3: CASSYSQGAVGTEAFF. CDR3 DNA: TGTGCCAGCAGTTACTCGCAGGGGGCGGTGGGCACTGAAGCTTTCTTT.

This clone was recorded a few times. This sequence joins TRBV11-2 and TRBJ2-5, with TRBD2 matching over 7 bases. The germline V gene has CDR1 SGHAT and CDR2 FQNNGV. This CDR3 spans 14 amino acids. J was trimmed by 3 bases and V by 3 bases; bases with no gene match: 4. As DNA, the CDR3 is TGTGCCAGCAGCTTCGGGAGCGGGGAAGAGACCCAGTACTTC. Its protein is CASSFGSGEETQYF.

The CDR3 sequence is CASSPVGGDLGTGELFF. CDR3 coding DNA: TGTGCCAGCAGCCCCGTCGGCGGGGACTTGGGGACCGGGGAGCTGTTTTTT. V is TRBV3-1 (or the pseudogene TRBV3-2) and J is TRBJ2-2; possible D gene TRBD2, 6 bases. The V and J ends lost 4 bases and 5 bases respectively, with 20 bases between them. CDR3 length: 17 residues. The V gene's germline CDR1 is LGHDT and CDR2 YNNKEL (reference sequence).

This rearrangement joins TRBV6-5 to TRBJ1-1; 7 bases align to TRBD1. Germline values: CDR1 MNHEY, CDR2 SVGAGI. Germline trimming cut 6 bases from V and 7 bases from J; bases unmatched to any gene: 11. This CDR3 is 14 amino acids long. The CDR3 nucleotides read TGTGCCAGCAGCCAAGGACAGGAGGTCGGTGAAGCTTTCTTT. This translates into CASSQGQEVGEAFF.

This sequence joins TRBV27 and TRBJ1-1, with D perhaps matching TRBD1 (5 bases). CDR3 size: 13 residues. CDR1 is MNHEY and CDR2 is SMNVEV in the germline V gene (reference sequence). Trimming pared 0 bases from V and 11 bases from J, leaving 13 bases between. CDR3 in DNA: TGTGCCAGCAGTTTATCTGGGGCGGCGGTTGCTTTCTTT. Amino acids: CASSLSGAAVAFF.

The rearrangement uses TRBV27 and TRBJ2-2; D possibly corresponds to TRBD2 (6 bases). In germline, CDR1 is MNHEY, CDR2 SMNVEV (reference sequence). The CDR3 covers 15 residues. With 8 bases removed from V and 6 bases from J, the gap between germline ends came to 19 bases. The CDR3 nucleotides are TGTGCCAGCGGCTTCTTGGGTGGGAGGTCCGGGGAGCTGTTTTTT. Translating gives CASGFLGGRSGELFF.

The CDR3 is CASSSDILYGYTF. DNA for the CDR3: TGTGCCAGCAGTTCGGACATACTCTATGGCTACACCTTC. J is TRBJ1-2 and V is TRBV28, with a tentative D call TRBD1 (5 bases). Germline loops: CDR1 MDHEN, CDR2 SYDVKM. This CDR3 is built from 13 residues. Trimming left V 4 bases short and J 4 bases short, with 10 bases between.

V and J are TRBV7-8 and TRBJ2-7; TRBD2 is a possible D gene (6 bases). Germline values: CDR1 SGHVS, CDR2 FQNEAQ. The CDR3 covers 15 residues. The ends were cut back, 3 bases at V and 2 bases at J, with 14 bases in the middle. This CDR3 reads CASSFFGGRPYEQYF. The CDR3, as DNA: TGTGCCAGCAGCTTTTTCGGAGGGAGACCCTACGAGCAGTACTTC. Full variable domain (outside the CDR3, taken from reference TRBV7-8 and TRBJ2-7): GAGVSQSPRYKVAKRGQDVALRCDPISGHVSLFWYQQALGQGPEFLTYFQNEAQLDKSGLPSDRFFAERPEGSVSTLKIQRTQQEDSAVYLCASSFFGGRPYEQYFGPGTRLTVT.

The rearrangement joins TRBV29-1 to TRBJ2-3; 9 bases fit TRBD1. Germline trimming cut 7 bases from V and 5 bases from J; bases unmatched to any gene: 16. The germline gives CDR1 SQVTM, CDR2 ANQGSEA. The CDR3 is 16 amino acids. CDR3 DNA: TGCAGCGGTCACAGGGGGCCACTAAACAAGGGAGATACGCAGTATTTT. This gives the protein CSGHRGPLNKGDTQYF.

This rearrangement joins TRBV30 to TRBJ2-3, with D maybe TRBD2 (6 bases). This CDR3 region has 14 residues. V shed 3 bases and J shed 4 bases, with 14 bases lying between them. The germline gives CDR1 GTSNPN, CDR2 SVGIG (reference sequence). CDR3 DNA sequence: TGTGCCTGGAGCGGGAGTTGGGGACCAGATACGCAGTATTTT. This translates into CAWSGSWGPDTQYF.

V is TRBV7-9 and J is TRBJ2-5, with TRBD2 matching 8 bases. Trimming cost V 2 bases and J 1 base; bases outside gene matches: 12. This CDR3 contains 18 residues. Germline V gives CDR1 SEHNR, CDR2 FQNEAQ (reference sequence). The CDR3 nucleotides are TGTGCCAGCAGCTTAACCGCCTGGGCTAGCGGGTTCCAAGAGACCCAGTACTTC. Its translation: CASSLTAWASGFQETQYF.

The J gene is TRBJ1-6, the V gene TRBV5-1; D is ambiguous. Trimming shortened V by 0 bases and J by 6 bases, and 7 bases separated the two germline ends. This CDR3 region has 14 residues. CDR1 and CDR2 from the germline V gene are SGHRS and YFSETQ. The CDR3 loop is CASSLERVNSPLHF. The CDR3 DNA reads TGCGCCAGCAGCTTGGAGAGAGTTAATTCACCCCTCCACTTT.

The J gene is TRBJ1-1, the V gene TRBV11-3, with a possible D match to TRBD1 (5 bases). This CDR3 contains 13 residues. Germline V gene sequence: CDR1 SGHNT, CDR2 YENEEA. V lost 2 bases to trimming and J lost 3 bases, with 7 bases between them. In DNA form, the CDR3 reads TGTGCCAGCAGCTTACAGGGTGACACTGAAGCTTTCTTT. Translating it yields CASSLQGDTEAFF.

The V and J genes are TRBV5-5 and TRBJ2-2; D might be TRBD2 (6 bases). The CDR3 length is 13 residues. V lost 4 bases to trimming and J lost 8 bases, with 12 bases between them. Germline loops: CDR1 SGHKS, CDR2 YYEKEE (reference sequence). CDR3 bases: TGTGCCAGCAGCATGTCGGGGGTAGGGGAGCTGTTTTTT. This encodes CASSMSGVGELFF. Filled out from reference TRBV5-5 and TRBJ2-2, the complete variable domain reads DAGVTQSPTHLIKTRGQQVTLRCSPISGHKSVSWYQQVLGQGPQFIFQYYEKEERGRGNFPDRFSARQFPNYSSELNVNALLLGDSALYLCASSMSGVGELFFGEGSRLTVL.

The chain has TRBV11-1 and TRBJ1-2; D not resolved. From germline, CDR1 is SGHAT and CDR2 FQDESV (reference sequence). The CDR3 is 12 residues long. Between the trimmed V and J ends, which lost 8 bases and 3 bases, there was a span of 10 bases. The CDR3 DNA reads TGTGCCAGCTCTCCTGCGGACTATGGCTACACCTTC. It translates to CASSPADYGYTF.

This clone was counted only a few times. This rearrangement joins TRBV5-4 to TRBJ2-7; 9 nucleotides match TRBD2. CDR1 SGHNT and CDR2 YYREEE come from the germline V gene (reference sequence). V trimming: 4 bases; J trimming: 1 base; junction bases outside the gene matches: 12. The CDR3 has 17 residues. The CDR3 sequence is CASSRGEASGISYEQYF. In nucleotides, the CDR3 is TGTGCCAGCAGCCGGGGGGAAGCTAGCGGGATTTCCTACGAGCAGTACTTC.

The chain links TRBV28 to TRBJ1-3; the D is unclear. This CDR3 has 16 amino acids. Germline CDR1 reads MDHEN; CDR2 reads SYDVKM. V was clipped by 4 bases and J by 0 bases, with 13 bases between them. CDR3 sequence (DNA): TGTGCCAGCAGTTCCCCCTCCTCCTACTCTGGAAACACCATATATTTT. It encodes CASSSPSSYSGNTIYF.

The chain uses TRBV10-3 and TRBJ1-4; TRBD1 aligns across 8 bases. Germline CDR1 and CDR2: ENHRY and SYGVKD. The CDR3 contains 14 residues. With V trimmed by 8 bases and J by 8 bases, 10 bases remained unmatched. The CDR3 protein is CAIGRGQEDEKLFF. The CDR3 DNA is TGTGCCATCGGGCGGGGACAGGAAGACGAAAAACTGTTTTTT.

The V call is TRBV27, the J call TRBJ1-1; no firm D call. From germline, CDR1 is MNHEY and CDR2 SMNVEV (reference sequence). This CDR3 has 13 amino acids. V lost 2 bases, J lost 5 bases, and 9 bases lay in between. The CDR3 loop is CASSLNWRTEAFF. CDR3 DNA: TGTGCCAGCAGTTTAAACTGGAGAACTGAAGCTTTCTTT.